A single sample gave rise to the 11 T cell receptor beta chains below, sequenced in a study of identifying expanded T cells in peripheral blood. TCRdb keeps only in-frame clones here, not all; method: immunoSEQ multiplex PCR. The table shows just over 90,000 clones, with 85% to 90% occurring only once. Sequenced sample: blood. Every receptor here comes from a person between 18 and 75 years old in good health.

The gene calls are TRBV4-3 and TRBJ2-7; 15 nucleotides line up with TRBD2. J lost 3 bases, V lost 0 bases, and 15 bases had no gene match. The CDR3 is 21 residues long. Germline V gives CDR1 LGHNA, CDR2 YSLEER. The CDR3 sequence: CASSQEPGKGLAGGGLYEQYF. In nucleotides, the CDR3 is TGCGCCAGCAGCCAAGAGCCAGGGAAAGGACTAGCGGGAGGGGGACTCTACGAGCAGTACTTC.

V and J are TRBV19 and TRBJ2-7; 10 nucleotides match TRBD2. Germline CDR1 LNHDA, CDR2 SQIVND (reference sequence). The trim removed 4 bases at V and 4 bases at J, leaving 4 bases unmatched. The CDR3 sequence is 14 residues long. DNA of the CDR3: TGTGCCAGTAGTACCGCTAGCGGGAGTTACGAGCAGTACTTC. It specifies CASSTASGSYEQYF.

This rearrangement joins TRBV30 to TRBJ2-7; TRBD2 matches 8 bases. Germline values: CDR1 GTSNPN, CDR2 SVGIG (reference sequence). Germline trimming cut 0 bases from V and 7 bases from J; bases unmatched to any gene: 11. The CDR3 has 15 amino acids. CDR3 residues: CAWSVHPGGPGEQYF. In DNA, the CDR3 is TGTGCCTGGAGTGTACATCCGGGGGGGCCTGGGGAGCAGTACTTC. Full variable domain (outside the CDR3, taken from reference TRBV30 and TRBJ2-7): SQTIHQWPATLVQPVGSPLSLECTVEGTSNPNLYWYRQAAGRGLQLLFYSVGIGQISSEVPQNLSASRPQDRQFILSSKKLLLSDSGFYLCAWSVHPGGPGEQYFGPGTRLTVT.

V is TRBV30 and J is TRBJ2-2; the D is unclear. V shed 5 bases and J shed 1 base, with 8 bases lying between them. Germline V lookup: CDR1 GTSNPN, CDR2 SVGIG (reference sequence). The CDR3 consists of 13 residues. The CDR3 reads CAWGELNTGELFF. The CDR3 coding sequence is TGTGCCTGGGGAGAGTTGAACACCGGGGAGCTGTTTTTT.

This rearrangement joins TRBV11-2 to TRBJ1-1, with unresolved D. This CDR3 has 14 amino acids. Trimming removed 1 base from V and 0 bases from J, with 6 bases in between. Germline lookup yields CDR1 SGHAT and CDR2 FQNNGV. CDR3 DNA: TGTGCCAGCAGCTTAGGGATGATGAACACTGAAGCTTTCTTT. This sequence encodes CASSLGMMNTEAFF.

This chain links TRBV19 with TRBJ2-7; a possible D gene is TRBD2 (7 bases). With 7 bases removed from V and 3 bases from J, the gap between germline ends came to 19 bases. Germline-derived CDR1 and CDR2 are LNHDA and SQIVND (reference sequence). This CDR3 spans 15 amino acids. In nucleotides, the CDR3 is TGTGCCAGTACCCCCCGGGGAGGGGGGCTCTACGAGCAGTACTTC. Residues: CASTPRGGGLYEQYF.

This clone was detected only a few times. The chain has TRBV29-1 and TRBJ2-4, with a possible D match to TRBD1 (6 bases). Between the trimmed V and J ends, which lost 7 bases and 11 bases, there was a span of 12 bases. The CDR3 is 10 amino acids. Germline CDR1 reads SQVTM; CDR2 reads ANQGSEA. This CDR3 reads CSADAGVQYF. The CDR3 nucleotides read TGCAGCGCGGACGCAGGGGTTCAGTACTTC.

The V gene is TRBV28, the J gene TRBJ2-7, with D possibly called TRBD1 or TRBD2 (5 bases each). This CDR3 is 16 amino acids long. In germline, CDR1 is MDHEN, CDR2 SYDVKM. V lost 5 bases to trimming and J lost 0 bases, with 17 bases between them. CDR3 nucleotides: TGTGCCAGCAGTCCGCCCCCCGGGACGAGCTCCTACGAGCAGTACTTC. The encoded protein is CASSPPPGTSSYEQYF.

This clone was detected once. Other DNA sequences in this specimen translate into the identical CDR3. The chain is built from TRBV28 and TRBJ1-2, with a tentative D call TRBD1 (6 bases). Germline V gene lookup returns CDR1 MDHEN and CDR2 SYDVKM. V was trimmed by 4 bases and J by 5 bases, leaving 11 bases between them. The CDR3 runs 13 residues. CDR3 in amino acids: CASSWGGGYGYTF. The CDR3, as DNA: TGTGCCAGCAGTTGGGGGGGCGGTTATGGCTACACCTTC.

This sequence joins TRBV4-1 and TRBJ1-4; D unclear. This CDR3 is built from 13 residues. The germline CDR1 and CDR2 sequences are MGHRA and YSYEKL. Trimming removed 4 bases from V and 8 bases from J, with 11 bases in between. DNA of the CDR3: TGCGCCAGCAGCCTCGGGATTCGGGAAAAACTGTTTTTT. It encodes CASSLGIREKLFF.

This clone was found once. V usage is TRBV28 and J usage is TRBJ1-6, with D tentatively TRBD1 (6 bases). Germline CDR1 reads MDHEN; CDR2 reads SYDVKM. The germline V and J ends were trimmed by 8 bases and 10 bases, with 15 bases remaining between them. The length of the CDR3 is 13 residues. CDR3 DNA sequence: TGTGCCAGCCGGAGGGGGGTAGACTCACCCCTCCACTTT. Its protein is CASRRGVDSPLHF.